This TCR beta chain came from a study of read filtering for tumor transcriptome and immune sequencing. Study background: Transcriptome libraries were built from DNase-treated RNA. RNA-seq yielded only roughly 75 to 1273 TCR reads, IR-seq about 3.5 to 11 million.

The library was built from about 370 ng RNA with molecular barcoded adaptors for alpha/delta and beta/gamma chains. TCRdb reprocessed the reads with MiXCR, giving one entry per CDR3 protein. The sample lists around 130,000 distinct CDR3 sequences; less than 15% were seen once. CDR3 length: 17 amino acids. Trimming took off 0 bases at V and 4 bases at J, with 16 bases between the two ends. CDR1 and CDR2 (germline): MGHRA, YSYEKL. The study, taken as a whole, reports: Single-read clonotypes: roughly 86% of IR-seq clonotypes (about 4% of reads), 74.6% of RNA-seq clonotypes (44.6% of reads). The CD138-negative fraction was mixed bone marrow immune cells, not pure T cells.

In its sample, this clonotype was seen many times. Its antigen is still unknown. This clonotype was sampled from a donor at least 40 years old with multiple myeloma. V usage is TRBV4-1 and J usage is TRBJ2-1; TRBD2 might be the D (7 bases). Sequenced: a population of CD138-negative cells sorted from bone marrow. CDR3 amino acids: CASSQDSGGGWYNEQFF. CDR3 nucleotide sequence: TGCGCCAGCAGCCAAGATTCAGGCGGGGGCTGGTACAATGAGCAGTTCTTC.